This TCR beta chain comes out of a study of blood T cell repertoires in COVID-19. The wider study: From the United States, Italy and Spain came samples of acute and convalescent COVID-19. PBMCs, B-cell-depleted T cells, or T cells were the source of the cDNA or gDNA that made up the material.

Per the authors' pipeline: Nucleated cell number was recorded as an estimate derived from reference gene primer amplification. Sequenced by immunoSEQ multiplex PCR; TCRdb stores in-frame clones only, minus some. V and J calls and clone size are copied from that table; D and trimming were computed from the DNA. The sample holds 70,000 or so clones; 79% are singletons and the top ten take approximately 15%. Germline-derived CDR1 and CDR2 are SGHNT and YENEEA. Trimming left V 5 bases short and J 6 bases short, with 19 bases between. The CDR3 totals 15 residues. The receptor was isolated from a man in his fifties or sixties with acute or convalescent COVID-19. The chain carries TRBV11-3 and TRBJ2-5, with D possibly matching TRBD1 (5 bases). Input material: peripheral blood. CDR3: CASSQGLGWGKTQYF. CDR3 DNA sequence: TGTGCCAGCAGCCAGGGCTTGGGTTGGGGAAAGACCCAGTACTTC.